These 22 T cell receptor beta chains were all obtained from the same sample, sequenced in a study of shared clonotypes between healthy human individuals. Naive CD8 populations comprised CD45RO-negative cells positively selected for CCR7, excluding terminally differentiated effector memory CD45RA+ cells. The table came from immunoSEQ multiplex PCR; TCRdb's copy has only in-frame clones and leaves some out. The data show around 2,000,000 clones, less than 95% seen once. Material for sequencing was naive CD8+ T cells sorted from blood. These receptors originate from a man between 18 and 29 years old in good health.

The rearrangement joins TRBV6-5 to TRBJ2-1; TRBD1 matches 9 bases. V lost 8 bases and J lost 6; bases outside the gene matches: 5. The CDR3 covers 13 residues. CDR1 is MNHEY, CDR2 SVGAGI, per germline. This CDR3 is CASGTGPTNEQFF. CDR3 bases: TGTGCCAGCGGGACAGGGCCAACCAATGAGCAGTTCTTC.

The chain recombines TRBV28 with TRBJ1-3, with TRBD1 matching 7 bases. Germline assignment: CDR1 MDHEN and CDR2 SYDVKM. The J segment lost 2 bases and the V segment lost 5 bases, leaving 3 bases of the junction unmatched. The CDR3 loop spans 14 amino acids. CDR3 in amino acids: CASSAGTAGNTIYF. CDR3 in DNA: TGTGCCAGCAGTGCCGGGACAGCTGGAAACACCATATATTTT.

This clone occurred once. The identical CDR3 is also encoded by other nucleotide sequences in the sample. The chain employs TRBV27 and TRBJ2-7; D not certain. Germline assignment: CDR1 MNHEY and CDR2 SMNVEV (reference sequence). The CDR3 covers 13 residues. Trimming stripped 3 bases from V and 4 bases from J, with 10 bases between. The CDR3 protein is CASSFGPLYEQYF. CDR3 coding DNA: TGTGCCAGCAGTTTCGGTCCCTTGTACGAGCAGTACTTC.

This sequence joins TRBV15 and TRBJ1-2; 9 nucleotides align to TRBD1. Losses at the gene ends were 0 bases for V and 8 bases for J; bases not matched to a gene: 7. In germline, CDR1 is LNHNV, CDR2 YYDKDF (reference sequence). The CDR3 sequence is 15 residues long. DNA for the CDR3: TGTGCCACCAGCAGAGATTTAGGACAGGGGTTAGGCTACACCTTC. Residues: CATSRDLGQGLGYTF.

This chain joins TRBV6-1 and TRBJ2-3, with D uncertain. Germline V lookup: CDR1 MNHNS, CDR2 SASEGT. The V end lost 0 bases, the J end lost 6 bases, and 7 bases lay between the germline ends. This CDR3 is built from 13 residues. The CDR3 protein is CASSEARMDTQYF. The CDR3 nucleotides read TGTGCCAGCAGTGAAGCGCGGATGGATACGCAGTATTTT.

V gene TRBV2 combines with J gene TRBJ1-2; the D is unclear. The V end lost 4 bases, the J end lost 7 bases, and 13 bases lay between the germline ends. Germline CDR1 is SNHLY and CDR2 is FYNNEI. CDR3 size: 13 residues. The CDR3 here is CASSGGDMGGYTF. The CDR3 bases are TGTGCCAGCAGTGGTGGGGATATGGGTGGCTACACCTTC.

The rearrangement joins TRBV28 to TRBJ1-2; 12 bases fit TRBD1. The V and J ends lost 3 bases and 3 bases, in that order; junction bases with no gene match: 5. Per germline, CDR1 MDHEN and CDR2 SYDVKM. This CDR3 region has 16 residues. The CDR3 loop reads CASSFGTGGADYGYTF. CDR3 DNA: TGTGCCAGCAGTTTCGGGACAGGGGGCGCCGACTATGGCTACACCTTC.

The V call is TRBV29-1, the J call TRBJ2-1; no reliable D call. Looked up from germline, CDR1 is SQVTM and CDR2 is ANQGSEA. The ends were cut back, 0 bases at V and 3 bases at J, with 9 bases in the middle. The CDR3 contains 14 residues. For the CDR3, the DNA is TGCAGCGTTGAAGAAGGTAATAACTACAATGAGCAGTTCTTC. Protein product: CSVEEGNNYNEQFF.

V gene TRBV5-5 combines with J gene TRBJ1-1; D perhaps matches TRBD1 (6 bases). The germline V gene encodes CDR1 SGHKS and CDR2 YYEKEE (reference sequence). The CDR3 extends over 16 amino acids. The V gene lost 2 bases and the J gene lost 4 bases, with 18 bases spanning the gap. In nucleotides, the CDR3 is TGTGCCAGCAGCTTACAGGGAGGATACGTGAGCACTGAAGCTTTCTTT. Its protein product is CASSLQGGYVSTEAFF.

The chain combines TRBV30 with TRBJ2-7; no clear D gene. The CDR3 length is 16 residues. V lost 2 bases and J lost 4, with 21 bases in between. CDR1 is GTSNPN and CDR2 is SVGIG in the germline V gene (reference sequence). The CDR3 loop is CAWSLKVGLGRYEQYF. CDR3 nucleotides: TGTGCCTGGAGTCTAAAGGTAGGCCTGGGAAGGTACGAGCAGTACTTC.

The CDR3 sequence is CASSQTGQSLNEQYF. The CDR3 DNA follows: TGCGCCAGCAGCCAAACGGGACAGTCGTTGAACGAGCAGTACTTC. The chain couples TRBV4-1 to TRBJ2-7; TRBD1 matches 7 bases. V gave up 2 bases and J gave up 5 bases; unmatched junction bases: 9. CDR3 length: 15 amino acids. Germline V gives CDR1 MGHRA, CDR2 YSYEKL.

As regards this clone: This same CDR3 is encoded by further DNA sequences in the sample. The CDR3 coding sequence is TGTGCCAGCAGCGTGGGTGTTTCCTACAATGAGCAGTTCTTC. Its translation: CASSVGVSYNEQFF. The rearrangement joins TRBV9 to TRBJ2-1; no definite D call. The CDR3 is 14 residues long. V lost 2 bases, J lost 1 base, and 7 bases lay in between. In germline, CDR1 is SGDLS, CDR2 YYNGEE. The full variable domain, completed using reference TRBV9 and TRBJ2-1, is DSGVTQTPKHLITATGQRVTLRCSPRSGDLSVYWYQQSLDQGLQFLIQYYNGEERAKGNILERFSAQQFPDLHSELNLSSLELGDSALYFCASSVGVSYNEQFFGPGTRLTVL.

The CDR3 loop reads CASSSTFDGNTGELFF. CDR3 coding DNA: TGTGCCAGCAGCTCGACTTTCGACGGGAACACCGGGGAGCTGTTTTTT. The J gene is TRBJ2-2, the V gene TRBV7-9, with unresolved D. With 4 bases removed from V and 1 base from J, the gap between germline ends came to 13 bases. The V gene's germline CDR1 is SEHNR and CDR2 FQNEAQ (reference sequence). This CDR3 has 16 amino acids.

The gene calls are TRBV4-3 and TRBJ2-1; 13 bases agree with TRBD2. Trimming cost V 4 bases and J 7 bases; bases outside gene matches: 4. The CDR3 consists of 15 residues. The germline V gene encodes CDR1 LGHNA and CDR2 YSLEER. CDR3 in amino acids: CASSPGLAGVNEQFF. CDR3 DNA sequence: TGCGCCAGCAGCCCTGGACTAGCGGGAGTGAATGAGCAGTTCTTC.

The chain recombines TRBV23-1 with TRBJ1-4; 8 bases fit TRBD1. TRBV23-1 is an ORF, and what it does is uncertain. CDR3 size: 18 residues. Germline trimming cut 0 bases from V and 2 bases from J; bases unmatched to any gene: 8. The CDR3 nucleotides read TGCGCCAGCAGTCAATCAAAGACAGGGGCATCGACTAATGAAAAACTGTTTTTT. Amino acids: CASSQSKTGASTNEKLFF.

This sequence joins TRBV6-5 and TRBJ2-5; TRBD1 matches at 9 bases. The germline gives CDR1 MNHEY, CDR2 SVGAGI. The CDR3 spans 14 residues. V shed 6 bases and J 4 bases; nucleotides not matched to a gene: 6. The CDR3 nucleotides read TGTGCCAGCAGACCCGGGACAGGGCGAGAGACCCAGTACTTC. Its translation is CASRPGTGRETQYF.

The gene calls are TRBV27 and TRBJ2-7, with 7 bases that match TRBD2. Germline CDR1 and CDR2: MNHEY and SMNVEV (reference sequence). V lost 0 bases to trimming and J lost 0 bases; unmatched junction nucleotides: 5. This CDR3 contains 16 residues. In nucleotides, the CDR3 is TGTGCCAGCAGTTTATCGGGGCGGGGGAGCTCCTACGAGCAGTACTTC. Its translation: CASSLSGRGSSYEQYF.

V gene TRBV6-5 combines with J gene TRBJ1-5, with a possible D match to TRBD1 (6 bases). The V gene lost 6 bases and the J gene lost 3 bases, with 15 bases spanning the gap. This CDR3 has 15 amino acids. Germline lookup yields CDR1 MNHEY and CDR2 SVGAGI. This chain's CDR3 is CASSLSGGLNQPQHF. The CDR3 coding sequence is TGTGCCAGCAGCCTATCCGGGGGGCTCAATCAGCCCCAGCATTTT.

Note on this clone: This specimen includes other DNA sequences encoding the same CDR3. The CDR3 spells CASRWTGEGTEAFF. Here the CDR3 DNA reads TGTGCCAGCAGATGGACAGGTGAGGGGACTGAAGCTTTCTTT. The chain carries TRBV6-5 and TRBJ1-1, with 7 bases matching TRBD1. The V gene's germline CDR1 is MNHEY and CDR2 SVGAGI. V shed 6 bases and J 5 bases; nucleotides not matched to a gene: 9. The CDR3 runs to 14 residues.

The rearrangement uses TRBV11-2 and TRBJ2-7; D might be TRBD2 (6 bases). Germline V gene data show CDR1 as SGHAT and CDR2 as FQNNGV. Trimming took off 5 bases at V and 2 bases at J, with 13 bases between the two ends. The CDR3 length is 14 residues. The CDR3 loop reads CASSPEGDPYEQYF. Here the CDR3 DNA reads TGTGCCAGCAGCCCGGAGGGCGATCCCTACGAGCAGTACTTC.

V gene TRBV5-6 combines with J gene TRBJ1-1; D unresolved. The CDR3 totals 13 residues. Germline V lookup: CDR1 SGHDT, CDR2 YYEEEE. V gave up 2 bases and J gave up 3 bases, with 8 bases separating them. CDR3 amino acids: CASSFGSDTEAFF. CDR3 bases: TGTGCCAGCAGCTTCGGGTCCGACACTGAAGCTTTCTTT. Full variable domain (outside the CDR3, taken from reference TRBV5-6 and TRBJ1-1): DAGVTQSPTHLIKTRGQQVTLRCSPKSGHDTVSWYQQALGQGPQFIFQYYEEEERQRGNFPDRFSGHQFPNYSSELNVNALLLGDSALYLCASSFGSDTEAFFGQGTRLTVV.

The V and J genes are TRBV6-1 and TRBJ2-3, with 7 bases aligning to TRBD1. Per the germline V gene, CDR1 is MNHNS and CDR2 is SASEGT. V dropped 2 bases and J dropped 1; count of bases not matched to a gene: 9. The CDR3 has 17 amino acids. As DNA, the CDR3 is TGTGCCAGCAGTGAATACAAGGGGGCCGTAGGCACAGATACGCAGTATTTT. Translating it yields CASSEYKGAVGTDTQYF.